The 14 T cell receptor beta chains given below trace back to one sample, sequenced in a study of blood T cell repertoires in COVID-19. Some clones are missing from TCRdb's copy, which holds only in-frame ones; the method was immunoSEQ multiplex PCR. Of tens of thousands of clones listed, about three quarters are singletons. The source material was peripheral blood. These receptors were taken from a human donor with active or convalescent COVID-19. The donor label of this sample is uncertain.

This chain connects TRBV11-2 to TRBJ2-7, with TRBD2 matching over 7 bases. Looked up from germline, CDR1 is SGHAT and CDR2 is FQNNGV. Trimming cost V 4 bases and J 3 bases; bases outside gene matches: 9. The CDR3 covers 15 residues. The CDR3: CASSSPGGRYYEQYF. The CDR3 nucleotides are TGTGCCAGCAGCTCCCCGGGGGGACGGTACTACGAGCAGTACTTC.

The chain carries TRBV19 and TRBJ1-2, with no clear D. Deletions cut 2 bases from V and 1 base from J, with 5 bases between. The germline CDR1 and CDR2 sequences are LNHDA and SQIVND (reference sequence). The length of the CDR3 is 13 residues. The CDR3 DNA is TGTGCCAGTAGTATATACGGTAACTATGGCTACACCTTC. Translating it yields CASSIYGNYGYTF.

This clone appeared a single time. This chain links TRBV4-3 with TRBJ1-6; D gene unclear. The CDR3 loop spans 15 amino acids. Trimming took off 0 bases at V and 6 bases at J, with 9 bases between the two ends. CDR1 and CDR2 (germline): LGHNA, YSLEER. The chain's CDR3 is CASSQEAESNSPLHF. CDR3 coding DNA: TGCGCCAGCAGCCAAGAAGCGGAGAGTAATTCACCCCTCCACTTT.

This chain links TRBV18 with TRBJ1-4; D call uncertain. The V gene lost 1 base and the J gene lost 8 bases, with 11 bases spanning the gap. The CDR3 is 14 amino acids. The germline V gene has CDR1 KGHSH and CDR2 LQKENI. CDR3 in amino acids: CASSPRRTGEKLFF. The CDR3 nucleotides are TGTGCCAGCTCACCACGTCGGACTGGCGAAAAACTGTTTTTT. The entire variable domain, with the rest obtained from reference TRBV18 and TRBJ1-4, is as follows: NAGVMQNPRHLVRRRGQEARLRCSPMKGHSHVYWYRQLPEEGLKFMVYLQKENIIDESGMPKERFSAEFPKEGPSILRIQQVVRGDSAAYFCASSPRRTGEKLFFGSGTQLSVL.

J is TRBJ1-3 and V is TRBV19; no definite D call. This CDR3 comprises 13 residues. V was shortened by 10 bases and J by 4 bases, with 14 bases between the two germline ends. Germline V gene lookup returns CDR1 LNHDA and CDR2 SQIVND (reference sequence). The DNA of the CDR3 is TGTGCCACGATCCTCGCGAGGGGAAACACCATATATTTT. Its protein product is CATILARGNTIYF.

The rearrangement uses TRBV30 and TRBJ1-1; D might be TRBD1 (6 bases). Trimming took 3 bases from V and 10 from J, leaving 15 bases between them. The CDR3 sequence is 12 residues long. From germline, CDR1 is GTSNPN and CDR2 SVGIG (reference sequence). The CDR3 DNA reads as TGTGCCTGGAGGACAGGTCCGGTCTTAGCTTTCTTT. Protein sequence: CAWRTGPVLAFF.

To note about this clone: The sample contains more than one DNA sequence encoding this CDR3. This chain joins TRBV10-2 and TRBJ2-3; D is unresolved. The germline V and J ends were trimmed by 2 bases and 0 bases, with 9 bases remaining between them. The CDR3 covers 15 residues. Germline lookup yields CDR1 WSHSY and CDR2 SAAADI. The CDR3 bases are TGCGCCAGCAGTGAGAGCCCAACTAGCACAGATACGCAGTATTTT. Its protein is CASSESPTSTDTQYF.

This clone was picked up one time. This chain connects TRBV21-1 to TRBJ2-7; the DNA was not used to check the table's D call, TRBD2. TRBV21-1 is a known pseudogene. CDR3 length: 14 residues. The CDR3, as DNA: TGTGCCACCTCCAGGAGGAGGTGGCCCTACGAGCAGTACTTC. It specifies CATSRRRWPYEQYF.

The chain links TRBV7-3 to TRBJ2-1; tentatively, D is TRBD1 (5 bases). Germline CDR1 SGHTA, CDR2 FQGTGA. V gave up 4 bases and J gave up 2 bases, with 12 bases separating them. The CDR3 spans 15 residues. The chain's CDR3 is CASSSQVGAYNEQFF. The CDR3 DNA is TGTGCCAGCAGCTCACAGGTTGGTGCCTACAATGAGCAGTTCTTC.

This clone appeared a single time. This rearrangement joins TRBV7-2 to TRBJ2-2; 8 nucleotides align to TRBD2. This CDR3 comprises 16 residues. The J segment lost 3 bases and the V segment lost 0 bases, leaving 3 bases of the junction unmatched. Germline-derived CDR1 and CDR2 are SGHTA and FQGNSA. CDR3 region: CASSLASGIHTGELFF. Written as DNA, the CDR3 is TGTGCCAGCAGCTTAGCTAGCGGGATCCACACCGGGGAGCTGTTTTTT.

The V gene is TRBV11-2, the J gene TRBJ2-5, with D perhaps matching TRBD1 (5 bases). Trimming left V 0 bases short and J 4 bases short, with 9 bases between. The V gene's germline CDR1 is SGHAT and CDR2 FQNNGV. The CDR3 totals 14 residues. CDR3 sequence reads: CASSLDAGRETQYF. The CDR3 DNA sequence: TGTGCCAGCAGCTTAGATGCAGGGCGAGAGACCCAGTACTTC. The whole variable domain, filled in from reference TRBV11-2 and TRBJ2-5, reads EAGVAQSPRYKIIEKRQSVAFWCNPISGHATLYWYQQILGQGPKLLIQFQNNGVVDDSQLPKDRFSAERLKGVDSTLKIQPAKLEDSAVYLCASSLDAGRETQYFGPGTRLLVL.

This chain links TRBV15 with TRBJ1-6, with 8 bases matching TRBD1. Germline CDR1 reads LNHNV; CDR2 reads YYDKDF (reference sequence). V lost 5 bases to trimming and J lost 10 bases; unmatched junction nucleotides: 25. The CDR3 covers 20 residues. CDR3 in DNA: TGTGCCACCAGCCACCCTGGGGCAGGGGGCTTTCAAGGGTTCCCCTCACCCCTCCACTTT. Translating it yields CATSHPGAGGFQGFPSPLHF.

J is TRBJ2-7 and V is TRBV2; TRBD2 matches at 13 bases. Germline V gives CDR1 SNHLY, CDR2 FYNNEI. CDR3 size: 18 residues. V lost 0 bases to trimming and J lost 3 bases; unmatched junction nucleotides: 8. The CDR3 DNA reads as TGTGCCAGCAGTGAAGCAGCCGGGACTAGCGGGACGTTCTACGAGCAGTACTTC. Translated, it gives CASSEAAGTSGTFYEQYF.

The chain couples TRBV29-1 to TRBJ1-2; TRBD1 agrees at 8 bases. V trimming: 5 bases; J trimming: 0 bases; junction bases outside the gene matches: 11. CDR1 and CDR2 from the germline V gene are SQVTM and ANQGSEA. The CDR3 has 16 amino acids. CDR3 protein: CSVPGQGSLSNYGYTF. The CDR3 nucleotides are TGCAGCGTTCCAGGACAGGGATCCCTCTCTAACTATGGCTACACCTTC.